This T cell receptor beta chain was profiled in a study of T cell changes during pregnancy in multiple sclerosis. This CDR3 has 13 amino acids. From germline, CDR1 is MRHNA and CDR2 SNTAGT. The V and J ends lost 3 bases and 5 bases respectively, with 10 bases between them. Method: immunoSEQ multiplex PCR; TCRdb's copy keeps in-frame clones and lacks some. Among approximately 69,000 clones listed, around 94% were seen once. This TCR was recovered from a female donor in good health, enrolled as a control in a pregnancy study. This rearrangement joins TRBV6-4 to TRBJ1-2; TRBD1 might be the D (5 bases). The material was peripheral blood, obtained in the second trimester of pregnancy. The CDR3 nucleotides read TGTGCCAGCAGTGATCCCGGGGGATATGGCTACACCTTC. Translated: CASSDPGGYGYTF.